Listed here are 22 T cell receptor beta chains from one sample, sequenced in a study of blood T cells in healthy people across ages. The use of a sample-barcoded 5' primer and a J-beta primer mix characterized a second PCR of about 7 to 12 cycles. TCRdb processed the 5' RACE reads anew with MiXCR; each CDR3 protein has one entry. The sample holds 730,000 or so distinct CDR3 sequences, roughly 45% seen once. Sequencing was performed on blood. The receptor set was obtained from a woman in her sixties in good health.

This clonotype was counted a few times. V usage is TRBV6-5 and J usage is TRBJ1-5; D remains ambiguous. The V gene lost 5 bases and the J gene lost 0 bases, with 8 bases spanning the gap. CDR1 is MNHEY, CDR2 SVGAGI, per germline. The CDR3 consists of 14 residues. CDR3 residues: CASSPTPSNQPQHF. The CDR3 DNA reads TGTGCCAGCAGTCCGACACCTAGCAATCAGCCCCAGCATTTT.

This clonotype was recorded a few times. V is TRBV7-3 and J is TRBJ1-1; the D gene is possibly TRBD1 (5 bases). V was shortened by 3 bases and J by 3 bases, with 11 bases between the two germline ends. The germline CDR1 and CDR2 sequences are SGHTA and FQGTGA. The CDR3 spans 14 residues. The CDR3 loop reads CASSFAQGYTEAFF. For the CDR3, the DNA is TGTGCCAGCAGCTTTGCGCAGGGCTACACTGAAGCTTTCTTT. The full variable domain, in which reference TRBV7-3 and TRBJ1-1 provide the parts outside the CDR3, is GAGVSQTPSNKVTEKGKYVELRCDPISGHTALYWYRQSLGQGPEFLIYFQGTGAADDSGLPNDRFFAVRPEGSVSTLKIQRTERGDSAVYLCASSFAQGYTEAFFGQGTRLTVV.

This clonotype has a handful of counts. V and J are TRBV12-5 and TRBJ2-7; D unclear. CDR1 LGHNT and CDR2 FRNRAP come from the germline V gene. Trimming left V 0 bases short and J 8 bases short, with 11 bases between. CDR3 length: 13 amino acids. CDR3: CASGLVSTVKQYF. The CDR3, as DNA: TGTGCTAGTGGTTTGGTATCTACCGTCAAGCAGTACTTC.

In DNA, the CDR3 is TGTGCCAGCAGCGCCGATGGCCTAACGGACAGGGGATCAAACATTCAGTACTTC. It yields the protein CASSADGLTDRGSNIQYF. The J gene is TRBJ2-4, the V gene TRBV9; TRBD1 agrees at 9 bases. Germline lookup yields CDR1 SGDLS and CDR2 YYNGEE. V gave up 3 bases and J gave up 6 bases; unmatched junction bases: 16. The CDR3 loop spans 18 amino acids.

This chain's CDR3 is CASATGEHQPQHF. In DNA form, the CDR3 reads TGTGCCAGCGCGACAGGGGAACATCAGCCCCAGCATTTT. This sequence joins TRBV12-3 or TRBV12-4 and TRBJ1-5, with 8 positions matching TRBD1. Losses at the gene ends were 8 bases for V and 5 bases for J; bases not matched to a gene: 5. The CDR3 covers 13 residues.

The count of this clonotype is one. The CDR3 nucleotides are TGCGCCAGCAGCCCCCGGGACAGGGGGTACACCGGGGAGCTGTTTTTT. This codes for CASSPRDRGYTGELFF. The genes are TRBV4-3 and TRBJ2-2, with 11 bases matching TRBD1. Germline V gene lookup returns CDR1 LGHNA and CDR2 YSLEER. The CDR3 runs to 16 residues. V lost 4 bases and J lost 3; bases outside the gene matches: 4.

This clonotype was found a few times. V and J are TRBV5-5 and TRBJ2-7, with D possibly TRBD2 on 6 matching bases. The CDR3 loop spans 14 amino acids. The germline CDR1 and CDR2 sequences are SGHKS and YYEKEE (reference sequence). The V end was cut by 2 bases, the J end by 3 bases, with 12 bases between. CDR3 DNA sequence: TGTGCCAGCAGCTTAAGTCTGGAGGGCTACGAGCAGTACTTC. This encodes CASSLSLEGYEQYF.

CDR3 residues: CSSRVNGGGYTF. The CDR3 DNA follows: TGCAGTTCCAGGGTAAACGGTGGTGGCTACACCTTC. J is TRBJ1-2 and V is TRBV20-1; a possible D gene is TRBD1 (5 bases). The CDR3 extends over 12 amino acids. Trimming took off 8 bases at V and 7 bases at J, with 17 bases between the two ends. The germline gives CDR1 DFQATT, CDR2 SNEGSKA (reference sequence).

The chain employs TRBV4-1 and TRBJ2-4; 7 bases align to TRBD1. V was pared by 0 bases and J by 15 bases, with 14 bases of the junction left unmatched. CDR1 is MGHRA, CDR2 YSYEKL, per germline. The CDR3 is 15 residues long. CDR3 sequence reads: CASSQDRDRVYERYF. CDR3 in DNA: TGCGCCAGCAGCCAAGATCGGGACAGAGTATACGAGCGGTACTTC.

This clonotype has a single count. V and J are TRBV7-2 and TRBJ2-4, with 7 bases that match TRBD2. The tail of the sequence fits TRBJ2-7 better, so the J call may be wrong. CDR3 length: 15 amino acids. Per the germline V gene, CDR1 is SGHTA and CDR2 is FQGNSA. The CDR3 nucleotides are TGTGCCAGCAGCTTAAAGTGGGAGGGAGGGTACGAGCAGTACTTC. Translation gives CASSLKWEGGYEQYF.

This clonotype turned up a few times. The rearrangement joins TRBV4-1 to TRBJ2-5; weak D call: TRBD2 (6 bases). Germline loops: CDR1 MGHRA, CDR2 YSYEKL. The CDR3 is 15 residues long. Trimming pared 5 bases from V and 2 bases from J, leaving 15 bases between. CDR3 nucleotide sequence: TGCGCCAGCAGCGACTCCGGGACTGATCAAGAGACCCAGTACTTC. Its translation is CASSDSGTDQETQYF.

This clonotype turned up a few times. The limits of the CDR3 on the DNA are not certain, so only TCRdb's listed CDR3 is given. V is TRBV12-3 or TRBV12-4 and J is TRBJ2-3; TRBD2, the table's D call, was not compared with the DNA. 13 amino acids form the CDR3, both terminal residues included. The CDR3 loop is CASSSSGLEAQYF.

This clonotype has only one observation. J is TRBJ1-1 and V is TRBV30; no definite D call. The germline V gene encodes CDR1 GTSNPN and CDR2 SVGIG (reference sequence). The V and J ends lost 2 bases and 2 bases respectively, with 6 bases between them. The CDR3 loop spans 12 amino acids. CDR3 DNA sequence: TGTGCCTGGAGTATAGACAACACTGAAGCTTTCTTT. Residues: CAWSIDNTEAFF.

The V gene is TRBV19, the J gene TRBJ1-5; 9 bases align to TRBD1. V was pared by 2 bases and J by 1 base, with 6 bases of the junction left unmatched. Germline V gives CDR1 LNHDA, CDR2 SQIVND (reference sequence). The CDR3 loop spans 17 amino acids. CDR3 coding DNA: TGTGCCAGTAGTATAACGTGGGACAGGGTGAGCAATCAGCCCCAGCATTTT. It yields the protein CASSITWDRVSNQPQHF.

This sequence joins TRBV6-1 and TRBJ2-1, with TRBD1 identical over 7 bases. Germline V lookup: CDR1 MNHNS, CDR2 SASEGT. The CDR3 runs 18 residues. J lost 3 bases, V lost 6 bases, and 17 bases had no gene match. DNA for the CDR3: TGTGCCAGCAGGCCCCGGGACAGAGACGACGGTCGCTACAATGAGCAGTTCTTC. This encodes CASRPRDRDDGRYNEQFF.

A few counts support this clonotype. The chain uses TRBV6-2 or TRBV6-3 and TRBJ1-5; maybe TRBD1 (6 bases). V was shortened by 0 bases and J by 2 bases, with 14 bases between the two germline ends. This CDR3 spans 17 amino acids. The V gene's germline CDR1 is MNHEY and CDR2 SVGEGT. This chain's CDR3 is CASSYSTQGIGNQPQHF. CDR3 coding DNA: TGTGCCAGCAGTTACTCCACACAGGGAATCGGCAATCAGCCCCAGCATTTT.

The sample holds a few counts of this clonotype. The genes are TRBV28 and TRBJ2-4; 7 bases match TRBD1. The CDR3 is 15 residues long. In germline, CDR1 is MDHEN, CDR2 SYDVKM. V lost 5 bases, J lost 8 bases, and 12 bases stayed unmatched. CDR3 residues: CASSRYGGQADIQYF. CDR3 in DNA: TGTGCCAGCAGTCGTTATGGAGGACAGGCAGACATTCAGTACTTC. The full variable domain, its missing parts supplied by reference TRBV28 and TRBJ2-4, is DVKVTQSSRYLVKRTGEKVFLECVQDMDHENMFWYRQDPGLGLRLIYFSYDVKMKEKGDIPEGYSVSREKKERFSLILESASTNQTSMYLCASSRYGGQADIQYFGAGTRLSVL.

This chain uses TRBV27 with TRBJ2-1; D assignment may be TRBD1 or TRBD2 (7 bases each). Looked up from germline, CDR1 is MNHEY and CDR2 is SMNVEV (reference sequence). V gave up 6 bases and J gave up 7 bases, with 16 bases separating them. This CDR3 has 14 amino acids. CDR3 coding DNA: TGTGCCAGCAGGAGGGAGGGGGCGTTAAATGAGCAGTTCTTC. It translates to CASRREGALNEQFF.

On this clonotype: A read error may produce the germline difference seen at one junction end. The chain employs TRBV12-3 or TRBV12-4 and TRBJ2-1, with D possibly TRBD2 on 5 matching bases. The length of the CDR3 is 14 residues. The CDR3: CASSLEVDYNGQFF. The CDR3 DNA is TGTGCCAGCAGTTTAGAGGTTGACTACAATGGGCAGTTCTTC.

This clonotype has ten or more counts. V is TRBV29-1 and J is TRBJ2-3, with 7 bases lining up with TRBD1. The V gene end was trimmed by 6 bases and the J gene end by 1 base; junction bases not matched to a gene: 4. Germline V lookup: CDR1 SQVTM, CDR2 ANQGSEA. The CDR3 totals 13 residues. As DNA, the CDR3 is TGCAGCGTGCACAGGGGTGGCACAGATACGCAGTATTTT. Translating gives CSVHRGGTDTQYF.

The chain employs TRBV15 and TRBJ2-6, with D uncertain. CDR3 length: 13 amino acids. With 0 bases removed from V and 15 bases from J, the gap between germline ends came to 12 bases. Per germline, CDR1 LNHNV and CDR2 YYDKDF (reference sequence). In nucleotides, the CDR3 is TGTGCCACCAGCAGAGATGGGCCCTTCGACCTGACTTTC. This sequence encodes CATSRDGPFDLTF.

This clonotype was picked up a small number of times. This chain joins TRBV6-5 and TRBJ2-1; TRBD2 matches 10 bases. V lost 2 bases and J lost 7; bases outside the gene matches: 8. The CDR3 has 16 amino acids. Germline V gives CDR1 MNHEY, CDR2 SVGAGI. The CDR3 sequence: CASSYGSSGRGNEQFF. The CDR3 coding sequence is TGTGCCAGCAGTTACGGGTCCAGCGGGAGGGGAAATGAGCAGTTCTTC.